The 28 T cell receptor beta chains below were found in one sample sequenced in a study of long-term antiretroviral therapy in people with HIV. Researchers report immunoSEQ v3.0 was run at survey level. TCRdb's table, derived via immunoSEQ multiplex PCR, lists solely in-frame clones and lacks some. Of roughly 50,000 clones in the sample, about 86% were seen once. The starting material was unsorted PBMCs, obtained 0.8 years after starting antiretroviral therapy. These receptor sequences come from a woman aged 18-29 years with HIV.

The chain uses TRBV6-5 and TRBJ1-1; 9 nucleotides align to TRBD1. CDR1 is MNHEY and CDR2 is SVGAGI in the germline V gene. This CDR3 has 13 amino acids. The V and J ends lost 7 bases and 4 bases, in that order; junction bases with no gene match: 4. The CDR3 sequence is CASTMTGGTEAFF. The CDR3 DNA sequence: TGTGCCAGCACCATGACAGGGGGCACTGAAGCTTTCTTT.

The chain carries TRBV5-6 and TRBJ2-7; D possibly uses TRBD1 or TRBD2 (5 bases each). CDR3 length equals 14 residues. V was clipped by 4 bases and J by 1 base, with 12 bases between them. The germline gives CDR1 SGHDT, CDR2 YYEEEE. CDR3 sequence: CASSTGPRSYEQYF. The CDR3 nucleotides are TGTGCCAGCAGCACGGGACCGAGATCCTACGAGCAGTACTTC. The variable domain in full, completed from reference TRBV5-6 and TRBJ2-7, reads DAGVTQSPTHLIKTRGQQVTLRCSPKSGHDTVSWYQQALGQGPQFIFQYYEEEERQRGNFPDRFSGHQFPNYSSELNVNALLLGDSALYLCASSTGPRSYEQYFGPGTRLTVT.

The chain carries TRBV27 and TRBJ1-2, with D possibly TRBD1 on 5 matching bases. The V gene lost 6 bases and the J gene lost 2 bases, with 13 bases spanning the gap. Germline values: CDR1 MNHEY, CDR2 SMNVEV (reference sequence). CDR3 size: 14 residues. The CDR3 region has the DNA TGTGCCAGCAGCCAACCAGGGTTGAACTATGGCTACACCTTC. It specifies CASSQPGLNYGYTF.

J is TRBJ2-1 and V is TRBV21-1. TRBV21-1 is a pseudogene locus. The CDR3 contains 16 residues. DNA of the CDR3: TGTGCCAGCAGCTCCCCGGAACACCTCTCCTACAATGAGCAGTTCTTC. As protein: CASSSPEHLSYNEQFF.

This clone was recorded once. J is TRBJ2-7 and V is TRBV28; 7 nucleotides match TRBD2. Germline CDR1 is MDHEN and CDR2 is SYDVKM. This CDR3 is built from 14 residues. J was trimmed by 0 bases and V by 5 bases; bases with no gene match: 4. The CDR3 here is CASSPWGGSYEQYF. The CDR3 DNA reads TGTGCCAGCAGTCCTTGGGGGGGCTCCTACGAGCAGTACTTC. Using reference TRBV28 and TRBJ2-7 for the parts outside the CDR3, the full variable domain is DVKVTQSSRYLVKRTGEKVFLECVQDMDHENMFWYRQDPGLGLRLIYFSYDVKMKEKGDIPEGYSVSREKKERFSLILESASTNQTSMYLCASSPWGGSYEQYFGPGTRLTVT.

This clone has a handful of counts. The chain couples TRBV7-2 to TRBJ2-5; D possibly corresponds to TRBD1 (5 bases). The CDR3 covers 15 residues. The germline V and J ends were trimmed by 3 bases and 5 bases, with 16 bases remaining between them. Germline lookup yields CDR1 SGHTA and CDR2 FQGNSA. CDR3 amino acids: CASSLNRGNGETQYF. The CDR3 DNA follows: TGTGCCAGCAGCTTGAATAGGGGTAACGGGGAGACCCAGTACTTC.

About this clone: At one boundary the junction diverges from the germline segment, which might be a read error. This chain links TRBV28 with TRBJ1-5; 8 bases fit TRBD1. Per germline, CDR1 MDHEN and CDR2 SYDVKM. The length of the CDR3 is 14 residues. The CDR3 loop reads CTAQGAYSNQPQHF. The CDR3 DNA sequence: TGCACCGCCCAGGGGGCATATAGCAATCAGCCCCAGCATTTT.

The chain couples TRBV27 to TRBJ2-5; perhaps D is TRBD1 or TRBD2 (5 bases each). The germline gives CDR1 MNHEY, CDR2 SMNVEV (reference sequence). The CDR3 totals 13 residues. Between the trimmed V and J ends, which lost 1 base and 3 bases, there was a span of 6 bases. The CDR3: CASSLWGKETQYF. The CDR3 coding sequence is TGTGCCAGCAGTTTATGGGGGAAAGAGACCCAGTACTTC.

This rearrangement joins TRBV25-1 to TRBJ1-6, with 10 bases that match TRBD1. Losses at the gene ends were 4 bases for V and 7 bases for J; bases not matched to a gene: 4. Germline values: CDR1 MGHDK, CDR2 SYGVNS. This CDR3 is built from 15 residues. CDR3 residues: CASSGQGQGNSPLHF. The CDR3 DNA reads TGTGCCAGCAGTGGACAGGGACAGGGGAATTCACCCCTCCACTTT.

This clone was observed once. The chain combines TRBV9 with TRBJ2-3; the match to TRBD2 covers 13 bases. Looked up from germline, CDR1 is SGDLS and CDR2 is YYNGEE. The V gene end was trimmed by 3 bases and the J gene end by 3 bases; junction bases not matched to a gene: 4. This CDR3 has 16 amino acids. DNA for the CDR3: TGTGCCAGCAGCGAGACTAGCGGGAGGATAACAGATACGCAGTATTTT. Its protein is CASSETSGRITDTQYF.

The rearrangement joins TRBV6-5 to TRBJ1-4; 8 bases align to TRBD1. Per the germline V gene, CDR1 is MNHEY and CDR2 is SVGAGI. CDR3 length: 15 amino acids. Trimming at V came to 4 bases and at J to 7 bases, leaving 8 bases not matched to a gene. For the CDR3, the DNA is TGTGCCAGCAGTTTCAAAACAGGGACAGGTGAAAAACTGTTTTTT. It translates to CASSFKTGTGEKLFF.

The chain couples TRBV9 to TRBJ2-5; 8 bases map to TRBD2. V lost 4 bases and J lost 7; bases outside the gene matches: 12. The CDR3 is 15 amino acids. Germline V CDR1 and CDR2: SGDLS, YYNGEE. CDR3 in amino acids: CASSPPGGELGTQYF. Here the CDR3 DNA reads TGTGCCAGCAGCCCTCCCGGGGGGGAATTAGGGACCCAGTACTTC.

This sequence joins TRBV5-5 and TRBJ2-2; D unresolved. The germline CDR1 and CDR2 sequences are SGHKS and YYEKEE (reference sequence). V shed 0 bases and J shed 4 bases, with 7 bases lying between them. The CDR3 has 14 residues. In nucleotides, the CDR3 is TGTGCCAGCAGCTTGGATAGTACCACCGGGGAGCTGTTTTTT. Its translation is CASSLDSTTGELFF.

This clone was counted once. Distinct nucleotide sequences in the sample also encode this CDR3. The chain has TRBV9 and TRBJ2-3, with 8 bases lining up with TRBD2. Unmatched junction bases numbered 0, after V lost 0 bases and J lost 0 bases. Looked up from germline, CDR1 is SGDLS and CDR2 is YYNGEE. The CDR3 runs 15 residues. CDR3 sequence reads: CASSVASGSTDTQYF. The CDR3 nucleotides are TGTGCCAGCAGCGTAGCTAGCGGGAGCACAGATACGCAGTATTTT.

The rearrangement links TRBV25-1 to TRBJ2-1, with 10 bases fitting TRBD2. The junction had 6 bases not matched to a gene; V was cut back by 2 bases and J by 11 bases. Per germline, CDR1 MGHDK and CDR2 SYGVNS. The CDR3 is 14 amino acids. The CDR3: CASSESGRGEKQFF. CDR3 in DNA: TGTGCCAGCAGTGAAAGCGGGAGGGGAGAGAAGCAGTTCTTC.

V and J are TRBV7-9 and TRBJ2-4; possibly TRBD2 for D (6 bases). V dropped 5 bases and J dropped 0 bases, with 14 bases sitting between them. CDR1 SEHNR and CDR2 FQNEAQ come from the germline V gene (reference sequence). This CDR3 contains 16 residues. CDR3: CASSSRAGLAKNIQYF. The CDR3 nucleotides are TGTGCCAGCAGCAGCCGGGCGGGACTAGCCAAAAACATTCAGTACTTC.

With respect to this clone: The same CDR3 arises from other DNA sequences in this sample as well. V gene TRBV5-1 combines with J gene TRBJ2-3; D remains unclear. CDR1 and CDR2 from the germline V gene are SGHRS and YFSETQ. Trimming pared 4 bases from V and 0 bases from J, leaving 9 bases between. The CDR3 runs to 14 residues. The DNA for the CDR3 is TGCGCCAGCAGCCTGGAATTTAGCACAGATACGCAGTATTTT. Its protein product is CASSLEFSTDTQYF.

V gene TRBV19 combines with J gene TRBJ2-3; no reliable D call. Germline assignment: CDR1 LNHDA and CDR2 SQIVND (reference sequence). This CDR3 spans 14 amino acids. V shed 4 bases and J shed 1 base, with 9 bases lying between them. The CDR3 DNA reads TGTGCCAGTAGTACTGCGACGGGCACAGATACGCAGTATTTT. This codes for CASSTATGTDTQYF.

This clone was recorded a few times. This chain uses TRBV19 with TRBJ2-2; D might be TRBD1 (6 bases). Germline V gene sequence: CDR1 LNHDA, CDR2 SQIVND (reference sequence). The CDR3 consists of 12 residues. Trimming took 8 bases from V and 6 from J, leaving 10 bases between them. The CDR3 loop is CASGYRAGELFF. The CDR3 DNA follows: TGTGCCAGTGGATACAGGGCCGGGGAGCTGTTTTTT.

This chain joins TRBV28 and TRBJ2-7, with TRBD2 matching over 11 bases. The CDR3 covers 16 residues. Germline values: CDR1 MDHEN, CDR2 SYDVKM. Trimming took 3 bases from V and 1 from J; bases not matched to a gene: 5. CDR3 coding DNA: TGTGCCAGCAGTTTTAGCGGGAGGGTTTCGTCCTACGAGCAGTACTTC. Its translation: CASSFSGRVSSYEQYF.

V gene TRBV6-5 combines with J gene TRBJ2-1; D is perhaps TRBD2 (6 bases). The CDR3 sequence is 13 residues long. V lost 10 bases and J lost 5, with 15 bases in between. Germline CDR1 and CDR2: MNHEY and SVGAGI. This CDR3 is CAMSAGKHNEQFF. For the CDR3, the DNA is TGTGCCATGTCGGCGGGGAAACACAATGAGCAGTTCTTC.

The V call is TRBV4-3, the J call TRBJ2-2, with TRBD2 matching 15 bases. Germline CDR1 is LGHNA and CDR2 is YSLEER. This CDR3 region has 16 residues. Unmatched junction bases numbered 3, after V lost 4 bases and J lost 6 bases. CDR3 protein: CASSPGLAGGAGELFF. The DNA of the CDR3 is TGCGCCAGCAGCCCCGGACTAGCGGGGGGGGCCGGGGAGCTGTTTTTT.

V gene TRBV5-8 combines with J gene TRBJ1-1, with 7 bases fitting TRBD1. Germline V gives CDR1 SGHTS, CDR2 YDEGEE. V shed 4 bases and J 7 bases; nucleotides not matched to a gene: 13. The length of the CDR3 is 15 residues. CDR3 DNA sequence: TGTGCCAGCAGCACCCTGACAGGGAAGATGAATGAAGCTTTCTTT. This sequence encodes CASSTLTGKMNEAFF.

In its sample, this clone was seen once. The chain joins TRBV9 to TRBJ1-4; TRBD1 might be the D (6 bases). The V gene's germline CDR1 is SGDLS and CDR2 YYNGEE. Trimming pared 4 bases from V and 8 bases from J, leaving 18 bases between. This CDR3 comprises 15 residues. Here the CDR3 DNA reads TGTGCCAGCAGCTCTAGGGGGGCAGGCGGGGAAAAACTGTTTTTT. Protein: CASSSRGAGGEKLFF. The full variable domain, with the rest looked up from reference TRBV9 and TRBJ1-4, is DSGVTQTPKHLITATGQRVTLRCSPRSGDLSVYWYQQSLDQGLQFLIQYYNGEERAKGNILERFSAQQFPDLHSELNLSSLELGDSALYFCASSSRGAGGEKLFFGSGTQLSVL.

The chain employs TRBV28 and TRBJ1-2; D remains ambiguous. V lost 5 bases and J 3 bases, leaving 4 bases between the germline ends. Per germline, CDR1 MDHEN and CDR2 SYDVKM. This CDR3 has 11 residues. CDR3 sequence: CASSPDYGYTF. The CDR3 nucleotides are TGTGCCAGCAGTCCAGACTATGGCTACACCTTC.

V is TRBV9 and J is TRBJ1-1; weak D call: TRBD1 (5 bases). This CDR3 region has 17 residues. Trimming cost V 0 bases and J 0 bases, with 15 bases left between them. Germline V gene sequence: CDR1 SGDLS, CDR2 YYNGEE. The CDR3 loop is CASSVGGTIPLNTEAFF. CDR3 in DNA: TGTGCCAGCAGCGTAGGGGGGACGATCCCTTTGAACACTGAAGCTTTCTTT.

This chain uses TRBV28 with TRBJ2-7; D may be TRBD1 (5 bases). CDR3 length equals 14 residues. V gave up 2 bases and J gave up 0 bases, with 8 bases separating them. Germline assignment: CDR1 MDHEN and CDR2 SYDVKM. The CDR3 DNA is TGTGCCAGCAGTTTACAGGGAAGCTCCTACGAGCAGTACTTC. It encodes CASSLQGSSYEQYF.

This clone was detected a few times. This chain joins TRBV21-1 and TRBJ2-7; the D segment call TRBD1 is taken from the table without a DNA check. TRBV21-1 corresponds to a pseudogene. The CDR3 length is 13 residues. The CDR3 loop reads CASSISRVYEQYF. The CDR3 bases are TGTGCCAGCAGCATTTCCAGGGTCTACGAGCAGTACTTC.